These 25 T cell receptor beta chains came from one sample sequenced in a study of blood T cell repertoires in COVID-19. Libraries were prepared by immunoSEQ multiplex PCR; TCRdb keeps only in-frame clonotypes and omits some of them. This table holds approximately 260,000 clones, 82% found once. The sample consisted of peripheral blood. The receptors here all came from a woman aged 55-70 years with active or convalescent COVID-19.

This rearrangement joins TRBV7-8 to TRBJ2-1; weak D call: TRBD2 (6 bases). The CDR3 is 15 residues long. Germline values: CDR1 SGHVS, CDR2 FQNEAQ. The V gene lost 4 bases and the J gene lost 5 bases, with 15 bases spanning the gap. This CDR3 is CASSSRRLVNNEQFF. The CDR3 DNA sequence: TGTGCCAGCAGCTCCCGAAGACTAGTCAACAATGAGCAGTTCTTC.

V gene TRBV5-1 combines with J gene TRBJ1-3; D remains unclear. Germline V gene data show CDR1 as SGHRS and CDR2 as YFSETQ. V dropped 0 bases and J dropped 11 bases, with 15 bases sitting between them. The CDR3 runs 14 residues. CDR3 amino acids: CASSLEAGGDPIYF. CDR3 bases: TGCGCCAGCAGCTTGGAGGCAGGAGGAGACCCCATATATTTT.

The J gene is TRBJ1-6, the V gene TRBV3-1 (or the pseudogene TRBV3-2); D remains unclear. CDR3 length: 13 residues. V shed 0 bases and J shed 11 bases, with 8 bases lying between them. The germline V gene encodes CDR1 LGHDT and CDR2 YNNKEL (reference sequence). This CDR3 is CASSQDLRPPLHF. The CDR3, as DNA: TGTGCCAGCAGCCAAGATTTGAGGCCACCCCTCCACTTT.

This clone was counted once. J is TRBJ1-6 and V is TRBV6-4; D uncertain. The V end was cut by 0 bases, the J end by 6 bases, with 9 bases between. The CDR3 is made up of 15 amino acids. Germline assignment: CDR1 MRHNA and CDR2 SNTAGT. The CDR3 protein is CASSDSFSGNSPLHF. The CDR3 nucleotides read TGTGCCAGCAGTGACTCGTTCTCCGGTAATTCACCCCTCCACTTT.

The V gene is TRBV21-1, the J gene TRBJ2-7; TRBD1, the table's D call, lacks a check against the DNA. TRBV21-1 is marked as a pseudogene. The CDR3 loop spans 18 amino acids. The DNA for the CDR3 is TGTGCCAGCAGCTATCCACGGGACAGAATAAAAATTTCCTACGAGCAGTACTTC. It specifies CASSYPRDRIKISYEQYF.

The genes are TRBV5-5 and TRBJ2-7; D may be TRBD1 (6 bases). The ends were cut back, 0 bases at V and 2 bases at J, with 12 bases in the middle. CDR3 length: 15 amino acids. Per germline, CDR1 SGHKS and CDR2 YYEKEE (reference sequence). CDR3 sequence reads: CASSLDRDTTYEQYF. CDR3 in DNA: TGTGCCAGCAGCTTGGACAGGGACACAACCTACGAGCAGTACTTC.

The CDR3 DNA reads as TGTGCCAGCAGTGAAACAGGGCAAAACATTCAGTACTTC. It translates to CASSETGQNIQYF. This chain links TRBV6-1 with TRBJ2-4; TRBD1 is a possible D gene (6 bases). The CDR3 runs 13 residues. Germline V gene data show CDR1 as MNHNS and CDR2 as SASEGT. The V and J ends lost 2 bases and 5 bases respectively, with 7 bases between them.

This clone was seen more than once but under ten times. This sequence joins TRBV24-1 and TRBJ1-5; D call uncertain. There are 13 residues in the CDR3. V dropped 5 bases and J dropped 11 bases, with 15 bases sitting between them. Germline V gene sequence: CDR1 KGHDR, CDR2 SFDVKD. The CDR3 spells CATSAPGREAQHF. CDR3 DNA: TGTGCCACCAGTGCTCCCGGTCGGGAGGCCCAGCATTTT.

This clone came up many times. This chain uses TRBV3-1 (or the pseudogene TRBV3-2) with TRBJ2-1, with TRBD2 matching over 9 bases. CDR1 is LGHDT, CDR2 YNNKEL, per germline (reference sequence). Unmatched junction bases numbered 8, after V lost 1 base and J lost 4 bases. This CDR3 has 17 amino acids. CDR3 residues: CASSQVLSGGYYNEQFF. The CDR3 DNA reads TGTGCCAGCAGCCAAGTTTTAAGCGGGGGGTATTACAATGAGCAGTTCTTC.

The V and J genes are TRBV6-5 and TRBJ1-2; 7 bases line up with TRBD1. From germline, CDR1 is MNHEY and CDR2 SVGAGI. The CDR3 consists of 14 residues. V lost 7 bases to trimming and J lost 0 bases; unmatched junction nucleotides: 5. The CDR3 reads CASKRQGPNYGYTF. CDR3 in DNA: TGTGCCAGCAAGCGACAGGGTCCTAACTATGGCTACACCTTC.

This clone was picked up a small number of times. The gene calls are TRBV6-6 and TRBJ1-2; D is ambiguous. Trimming left V 5 bases short and J 8 bases short, with 9 bases between. Germline lookup yields CDR1 MNHNY and CDR2 SVGAGI (reference sequence). This CDR3 is built from 11 residues. The CDR3 loop reads CASSRDGGYTF. CDR3 nucleotide sequence: TGTGCCAGCAGTCGTGACGGGGGCTACACCTTC.

The rearrangement uses TRBV27 and TRBJ2-7; 7 positions match TRBD1. The CDR3 is 13 amino acids. Trimming at V came to 3 bases and at J to 2 bases, leaving 1 base not matched to a gene. Looked up from germline, CDR1 is MNHEY and CDR2 is SMNVEV (reference sequence). This CDR3 is CASSFGQAYEQYF. For the CDR3, the DNA is TGTGCCAGCAGTTTCGGACAGGCCTACGAGCAGTACTTC.

This clone occurred once. The J gene is TRBJ2-1, the V gene TRBV3-1 (or the pseudogene TRBV3-2); 9 bases map to TRBD2. V was clipped by 10 bases and J by 4 bases; unmatched bases: 8. The germline CDR1 and CDR2 sequences are LGHDT and YNNKEL (reference sequence). The CDR3 loop spans 14 amino acids. CDR3 nucleotide sequence: TGTGCCACCTCGAGGGCGGGGGGGTACAATGAGCAGTTCTTC. It specifies CATSRAGGYNEQFF.

The chain combines TRBV24-1 with TRBJ2-1, with D possibly being TRBD1 (6 bases). The CDR3 contains 15 residues. The ends were cut back, 3 bases at V and 6 bases at J, with 14 bases in the middle. Germline CDR1 is KGHDR and CDR2 is SFDVKD. The CDR3 loop is CATSDHQGTGNEQFF. Written as DNA, the CDR3 is TGTGCCACCAGTGATCATCAGGGGACGGGCAATGAGCAGTTCTTC.

The chain has TRBV18 and TRBJ2-2, with D perhaps matching TRBD2 (6 bases). There are 15 residues in the CDR3. Germline CDR1 is KGHSH and CDR2 is LQKENI. V lost 2 bases to trimming and J lost 2 bases, with 9 bases between them. CDR3 DNA sequence: TGTGCCAGCTCACCATACGGGGGAAACACCGGGGAGCTGTTTTTT. Encoded protein: CASSPYGGNTGELFF.

The rearrangement joins TRBV28 to TRBJ1-2; D not certain. This CDR3 has 12 amino acids. Trimming removed 5 bases from V and 0 bases from J, with 4 bases in between. In germline, CDR1 is MDHEN, CDR2 SYDVKM. CDR3 DNA sequence: TGTGCCAGCAGTCCCTCTAACTATGGCTACACCTTC. Amino acids: CASSPSNYGYTF.

The J gene is TRBJ2-5, the V gene TRBV19; TRBD1 matches 8 bases. The J segment lost 5 bases and the V segment lost 5 bases, leaving 10 bases of the junction unmatched. The CDR3 length is 15 residues. Germline lookup yields CDR1 LNHDA and CDR2 SQIVND (reference sequence). In DNA, the CDR3 is TGTGCCAGTAGTTGGACAGGGAAGGGTGTGGAGACCCAGTACTTC. Protein product: CASSWTGKGVETQYF.

The chain is built from TRBV6-5 and TRBJ2-2; 7 positions agree with TRBD2. J was trimmed by 3 bases and V by 6 bases; bases with no gene match: 1. The CDR3 totals 13 residues. CDR1 is MNHEY and CDR2 is SVGAGI in the germline V gene. The CDR3 spells CASRTSYTGELFF. In DNA, the CDR3 is TGTGCCAGCAGGACTAGCTACACCGGGGAGCTGTTTTTT.

This chain joins TRBV5-1 and TRBJ2-3, with TRBD1 as a possible D gene (5 bases). The CDR3 runs to 13 residues. CDR1 and CDR2 from the germline V gene are SGHRS and YFSETQ. V lost 3 bases to trimming and J lost 4 bases, with 9 bases between them. The CDR3 bases are TGCGCCAGCAGCTCCCAGGGTCCAGATACGCAGTATTTT. Protein product: CASSSQGPDTQYF.

The genes are TRBV5-1 and TRBJ2-3; D ambiguous. Trimming took off 4 bases at V and 0 bases at J, with 6 bases between the two ends. This CDR3 has 13 residues. Germline CDR1 reads SGHRS; CDR2 reads YFSETQ. CDR3 sequence reads: CASSTGSTDTQYF. The CDR3 coding sequence is TGCGCCAGCAGCACCGGGAGCACAGATACGCAGTATTTT.

There are a few counts of this clone. The rearrangement joins TRBV6-5 to TRBJ2-5; D gene unclear. Trimming shortened V by 6 bases and J by 2 bases, and 10 bases separated the two germline ends. This CDR3 spans 13 amino acids. Germline CDR1 reads MNHEY; CDR2 reads SVGAGI. For the CDR3, the DNA is TGTGCCAGCAGACCACAGAGTCAAGAGACCCAGTACTTC. Its translation: CASRPQSQETQYF.

The chain uses TRBV25-1 and TRBJ1-1; 9 positions match TRBD1. Germline values: CDR1 MGHDK, CDR2 SYGVNS. The ends lost 1 base at V and 4 bases at J; junction bases unmatched: 7. There are 16 residues in the CDR3. CDR3 DNA sequence: TGTGCCAGCAGTGAATTAGGGACAGGGTTATCCACTGAAGCTTTCTTT. Residues: CASSELGTGLSTEAFF.

The rearrangement links TRBV6-5 to TRBJ2-2; D not resolved. V lost 0 bases and J lost 2, with 7 bases in between. The germline V gene has CDR1 MNHEY and CDR2 SVGAGI. CDR3 length: 15 amino acids. CDR3 DNA sequence: TGTGCCAGCAGTTACTCTCTACCTAACACCGGGGAGCTGTTTTTT. Protein: CASSYSLPNTGELFF.

A single count supports this clone. This may be a read error, as it is one base from a much larger clone. The chain recombines TRBV6-5 with TRBJ1-1; tentative D call: TRBD1 (5 bases). The CDR3 spans 13 residues. Germline CDR1 and CDR2: MNHEY and SVGAGI. With 4 bases removed from V and 2 bases from J, the gap between germline ends came to 8 bases. The CDR3 coding sequence is TGTGCCAGCAGTTTCGACAGCAACACTGAAGCTTTCTTT. Residues: CASSFDSNTEAFF.

CDR3 amino acids: CASSQAGSRVGNEQFF. The DNA for the CDR3 is TGTGCCAGCAGCCAAGCTGGCTCCCGGGTTGGAAATGAGCAGTTCTTC. J is TRBJ2-1 and V is TRBV7-9; D is ambiguous. The germline V gene has CDR1 SEHNR and CDR2 FQNEAQ (reference sequence). Trimming removed 5 bases from V and 7 bases from J, with 21 bases in between. The CDR3 spans 16 residues.